Presented here are 24 T cell receptor beta chains from one specimen sequenced in a study of T cells after yellow fever vaccination. TCRdb reprocessed the 5' RACE reads with MiXCR, giving one entry per CDR3 protein. The repertoire holds 200,000 to 300,000 distinct CDR3 sequences, with 10% to 15% as singletons. The input for sequencing was CD4+ T cells sorted from PBMCs, taken 45 days after the yellow fever booster vaccination. Source of these receptors: a man aged 25 to 45 who received the YFV17D yellow fever vaccine.

The V and J genes are TRBV7-2 and TRBJ2-2; TRBD1 might be the D (5 bases). The length of the CDR3 is 14 residues. Germline V gene sequence: CDR1 SGHTA, CDR2 FQGNSA. V lost 3 bases and J lost 6, with 11 bases in between. The chain's CDR3 is CASSFVRVAGELFF. For the CDR3, the DNA is TGTGCCAGCAGCTTCGTCAGGGTGGCCGGGGAGCTGTTTTTT.

This rearrangement joins TRBV6-2 or TRBV6-3 to TRBJ2-1; no clear D. There are 21 residues in the CDR3. V lost 2 bases, J lost 0 bases, and 26 bases lay in between. Germline lookup yields CDR1 MNHEY and CDR2 SVGEGT. CDR3 nucleotide sequence: TGTGCCAGCAGTTACCCGGCCCTGACCTCCTCCCCTTCAAGCTCCTACAATGAGCAGTTCTTC. Its translation is CASSYPALTSSPSSSYNEQFF.

J is TRBJ2-7 and V is TRBV27; 8 nucleotides line up with TRBD1. After removal of 6 bases from V and 6 bases from J, the junction contained 10 bases not matched to a gene. The CDR3 runs 14 residues. Germline V gene sequence: CDR1 MNHEY, CDR2 SMNVEV (reference sequence). The CDR3 nucleotides are TGTGCCAGCAGAACAGGGGGTTTGCACCTCGAGCAGTACTTC. It translates to CASRTGGLHLEQYF.

This clonotype was seen a few times. The chain employs TRBV4-1 and TRBJ2-5; TRBD1 agrees at 8 bases. In germline, CDR1 is MGHRA, CDR2 YSYEKL. There are 16 residues in the CDR3. V was clipped by 1 base and J by 2 bases; unmatched bases: 6. The DNA of the CDR3 is TGCGCCAGCAGCCAAGGTTGGGGACAGGCTCAAGAGACCCAGTACTTC. Translated: CASSQGWGQAQETQYF.

This clonotype was found many times. The chain couples TRBV5-1 to TRBJ2-1; 11 bases are shared with TRBD2. The CDR3 covers 15 residues. The germline V gene has CDR1 SGHRS and CDR2 YFSETQ. Unmatched junction bases numbered 1, after V lost 3 bases and J lost 2 bases. In DNA, the CDR3 is TGCGCCAGCAGCTGGGGACTAGCGGCCTACAATGAGCAGTTCTTC. Its protein is CASSWGLAAYNEQFF.

The chain couples TRBV7-9 to TRBJ1-1; 8 bases line up with TRBD1. The CDR3 is 14 residues long. Trimming removed 6 bases from V and 1 base from J; junction bases left unmatched: 4. Germline CDR1 SEHNR, CDR2 FQNEAQ (reference sequence). CDR3 amino acids: CASRHGQGNTEAFF. The CDR3 nucleotides are TGTGCCAGCAGACACGGACAGGGGAACACTGAAGCTTTCTTT.

The rearrangement joins TRBV3-1 to TRBJ2-7; no firm D call. V was shortened by 5 bases and J by 4 bases, with 30 bases between the two germline ends. This CDR3 is 19 amino acids long. CDR1 and CDR2 (germline): LGHDT, YNNKEL (reference sequence). The DNA for the CDR3 is TGTGCCAGCAGCTTCACCGGGCTAAAACACGCCTGGCTACATTACGAGCAGTACTTC. Translating it yields CASSFTGLKHAWLHYEQYF.

V usage is TRBV20-1 and J usage is TRBJ2-3; the D is unclear. The CDR3 contains 13 residues. Deletions cut 5 bases from V and 2 bases from J, with 11 bases between. Germline V gene lookup returns CDR1 DFQATT and CDR2 SNEGSKA (reference sequence). CDR3 protein: CSALTDLTDTQYF. CDR3 in DNA: TGCAGTGCTTTAACGGACCTCACAGATACGCAGTATTTT.

This clonotype was observed a few times. This chain connects TRBV7-9 to TRBJ2-7; D gene uncertain. V was trimmed by 5 bases and J by 1 base, leaving 15 bases between them. The CDR3 sequence is 15 residues long. In germline, CDR1 is SEHNR, CDR2 FQNEAQ (reference sequence). The chain's CDR3 is CASSAFGAPSYEQYF. The CDR3 nucleotides read TGTGCCAGCAGCGCGTTCGGTGCGCCATCCTACGAGCAGTACTTC.

This chain connects TRBV30 to TRBJ2-7; D unclear. V was cut by 0 bases and J by 2 bases, with 5 bases left in between. From germline, CDR1 is GTSNPN and CDR2 SVGIG (reference sequence). The length of the CDR3 is 12 residues. The DNA for the CDR3 is TGTGCCTGGAGTGTACTTGCCTACGAGCAGTACTTC. Its protein product is CAWSVLAYEQYF.

This clonotype was observed a handful of times. The rearrangement links TRBV5-1 to TRBJ2-5; TRBD2 matches at 10 bases. The CDR3 has 15 amino acids. In germline, CDR1 is SGHRS, CDR2 YFSETQ. J gave up 1 base and V 4 bases, and 4 bases lay outside the gene matches. CDR3 bases: TGCGCCAGCAGCCCGGGACTAGCGATCCAAGAGACCCAGTACTTC. This translates into CASSPGLAIQETQYF.

This clonotype has a handful of counts. The J gene is TRBJ2-1, the V gene TRBV12-3 or TRBV12-4; D not certain. Trimming removed 4 bases at V and 13 bases at J, with 11 bases between. This CDR3 has 11 amino acids. The CDR3 protein is CASSSSSIQFF. The CDR3 region has the DNA TGTGCCAGCAGTTCTTCTTCTATACAGTTCTTC.

A few counts support this clonotype. The chain employs TRBV14 and TRBJ2-7; the D gene is possibly TRBD1 (5 bases). This CDR3 is 16 amino acids long. Germline lookup yields CDR1 SGHDN and CDR2 FVKESK. V dropped 3 bases and J dropped 7 bases, with 22 bases sitting between them. The CDR3 sequence is CASSQFAAQGAGEQYF. The CDR3 nucleotides are TGTGCCAGCAGCCAGTTTGCCGCCCAGGGTGCCGGGGAGCAGTACTTC.

This clonotype occurred a few times. The V and J genes are TRBV30 and TRBJ2-3; 10 nucleotides line up with TRBD2. Germline assignment: CDR1 GTSNPN and CDR2 SVGIG (reference sequence). The CDR3 contains 12 residues. Trimming cost V 5 bases and J 6 bases; bases outside gene matches: 2. CDR3 loop: CAWSSGSDTQYF. The CDR3 DNA reads TGTGCCTGGTCTAGCGGGAGTGATACGCAGTATTTT.

In its sample, this clonotype was seen a few times. The chain is built from TRBV29-1 and TRBJ2-7; TRBD2 matches at 7 bases. Germline CDR1 and CDR2: SQVTM and ANQGSEA. Trimming removed 6 bases from V and 2 bases from J; junction bases left unmatched: 10. CDR3 length: 14 residues. The CDR3 reads CSVLLGGKTYEQYF. The CDR3 DNA reads TGCAGCGTCCTGTTGGGGGGGAAGACCTACGAGCAGTACTTC.

J is TRBJ1-4 and V is TRBV24-1, with 7 bases identical to TRBD1. This CDR3 spans 14 amino acids. With 4 bases clipped from V and 8 bases from J, the junction kept 6 bases outside the gene matches. CDR1 is KGHDR and CDR2 is SFDVKD in the germline V gene. In DNA, the CDR3 is TGTGCCACCAGTGAGACAGGGAGCGGCGAAAAACTGTTTTTT. It is translated as CATSETGSGEKLFF.

This clonotype has only a few counts. V and J are TRBV9 and TRBJ2-3, with D perhaps TRBD1 or TRBD2 (7 bases each). Deletions cut 4 bases from V and 6 bases from J, with 18 bases between. The CDR3 length is 15 residues. The V gene's germline CDR1 is SGDLS and CDR2 YYNGEE. The CDR3 bases are TGTGCCAGCAGCCCCCGCAACCAGGGGGGGGATACGCAGTATTTT. Amino acids: CASSPRNQGGDTQYF.

This clonotype turned up a few times. This chain joins TRBV14 and TRBJ2-5; D gene ambiguous. Germline CDR1 and CDR2: SGHDN and FVKESK. The CDR3 is 13 amino acids. Trimming removed 2 bases from V and 2 bases from J, with 6 bases in between. CDR3 in amino acids: CASSQSPQETQYF. The CDR3 DNA is TGTGCCAGCAGCCAATCGCCGCAAGAGACCCAGTACTTC.

The V and J genes are TRBV4-2 and TRBJ1-6; 7 bases map to TRBD1. After removal of 0 bases from V and 8 bases from J, the junction contained 4 bases not matched to a gene. The CDR3 sequence is 15 residues long. CDR1 is LGHNA, CDR2 YNFKEQ, per germline. The CDR3 nucleotides are TGTGCCAGCAGCCAAGAAGGGACAGTTTATTCACCCCTCCACTTT. This sequence encodes CASSQEGTVYSPLHF.

The chain combines TRBV30 with TRBJ2-1; D possibly corresponds to TRBD2 (6 bases). The CDR3 runs to 17 residues. Germline V gives CDR1 GTSNPN, CDR2 SVGIG (reference sequence). V dropped 2 bases and J dropped 7 bases, with 24 bases sitting between them. Here the CDR3 reads CAWSLKSPGLRGNEQFF. The CDR3 nucleotides are TGTGCCTGGAGTCTGAAGTCGCCGGGACTGCGAGGGAATGAGCAGTTCTTC.

This chain connects TRBV10-3 to TRBJ2-3, with D uncertain. CDR1 ENHRY and CDR2 SYGVKD come from the germline V gene. The CDR3 is made up of 14 amino acids. Trimming shortened V by 3 bases and J by 2 bases, and 9 bases separated the two germline ends. The CDR3 DNA is TGTGCCATCAGTGAACGTCAGCACACAGATACGCAGTATTTT. It encodes CAISERQHTDTQYF.

J is TRBJ2-2 and V is TRBV20-1, with 7 bases fitting TRBD2. Germline V gene data show CDR1 as DFQATT and CDR2 as SNEGSKA (reference sequence). V gave up 6 bases and J gave up 6 bases; unmatched junction bases: 10. CDR3 length equals 14 residues. The chain's CDR3 is CSAVVGGSAGELFF. CDR3 DNA sequence: TGCAGTGCCGTCGTGGGCGGGAGCGCCGGGGAGCTGTTTTTT.

The gene calls are TRBV20-1 and TRBJ2-1, with 10 bases matching TRBD2. Germline V gives CDR1 DFQATT, CDR2 SNEGSKA (reference sequence). The CDR3 is 13 residues long. The J segment lost 9 bases and the V segment lost 5 bases, leaving 7 bases of the junction unmatched. CDR3 nucleotide sequence: TGCAGTGCTGGGACTAGCGTATCCCGTGAGCAGTTCTTC. Translated: CSAGTSVSREQFF.

This clonotype was seen more than once but under ten times. J is TRBJ2-3 and V is TRBV5-6; 14 nucleotides agree with TRBD2. CDR1 SGHDT and CDR2 YYEEEE come from the germline V gene. V was pared by 5 bases and J by 6 bases, with 11 bases of the junction left unmatched. The CDR3 spans 17 residues. Here the CDR3 DNA reads TGTGCCAGCAGTCCTCCCGGGACTAGCGGGAGAGGGGATACGCAGTATTTT. Protein: CASSPPGTSGRGDTQYF. Based on the CDR3 plus reference TRBV5-6 and TRBJ2-3, the full variable domain is DAGVTQSPTHLIKTRGQQVTLRCSPKSGHDTVSWYQQALGQGPQFIFQYYEEEERQRGNFPDRFSGHQFPNYSSELNVNALLLGDSALYLCASSPPGTSGRGDTQYFGPGTRLTVL.